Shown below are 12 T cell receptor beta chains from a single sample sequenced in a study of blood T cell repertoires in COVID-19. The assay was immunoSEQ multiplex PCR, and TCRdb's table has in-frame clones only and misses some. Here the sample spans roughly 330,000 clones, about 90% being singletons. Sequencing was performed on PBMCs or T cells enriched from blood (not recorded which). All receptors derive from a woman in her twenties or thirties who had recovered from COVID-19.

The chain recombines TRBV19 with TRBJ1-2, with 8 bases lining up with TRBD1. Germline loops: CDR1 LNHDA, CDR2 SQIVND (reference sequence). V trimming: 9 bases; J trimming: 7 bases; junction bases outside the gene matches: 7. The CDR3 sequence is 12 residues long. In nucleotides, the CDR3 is TGTGCCAGCAGGACAGGGAGGGGTGGCTACACCTTC. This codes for CASRTGRGGYTF.

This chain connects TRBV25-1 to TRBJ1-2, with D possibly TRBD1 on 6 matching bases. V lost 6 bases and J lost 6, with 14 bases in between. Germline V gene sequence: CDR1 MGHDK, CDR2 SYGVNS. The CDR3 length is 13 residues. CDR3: CASSVTGRDGYTF. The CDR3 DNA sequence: TGTGCCAGCAGCGTCACAGGGAGGGATGGCTACACCTTC.

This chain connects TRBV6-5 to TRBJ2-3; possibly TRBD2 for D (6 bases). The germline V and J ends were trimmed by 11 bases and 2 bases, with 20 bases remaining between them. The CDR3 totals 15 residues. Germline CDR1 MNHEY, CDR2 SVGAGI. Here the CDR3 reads CAGGSYRGYTDTQYF. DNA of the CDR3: TGTGCCGGTGGGTCTTACCGGGGGTACACAGATACGCAGTATTTT.

The CDR3 DNA sequence: TGTGCCAGTAGTATAGCTAGCGGGGGTGGCACAGATACGCAGTATTTT. It translates to CASSIASGGGTDTQYF. V usage is TRBV19 and J usage is TRBJ2-3; 10 nucleotides align to TRBD2. V lost 1 base, J lost 1 base, and 2 bases stayed unmatched. Per germline, CDR1 LNHDA and CDR2 SQIVND (reference sequence). This CDR3 is 16 amino acids long.

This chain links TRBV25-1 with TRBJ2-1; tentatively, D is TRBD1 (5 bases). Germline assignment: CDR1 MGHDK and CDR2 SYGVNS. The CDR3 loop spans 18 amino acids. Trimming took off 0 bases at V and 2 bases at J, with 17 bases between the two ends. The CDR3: CASSEYFGGQGTYNEQFF. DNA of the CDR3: TGTGCCAGCAGTGAATATTTTGGTGGTCAGGGTACCTACAATGAGCAGTTCTTC.

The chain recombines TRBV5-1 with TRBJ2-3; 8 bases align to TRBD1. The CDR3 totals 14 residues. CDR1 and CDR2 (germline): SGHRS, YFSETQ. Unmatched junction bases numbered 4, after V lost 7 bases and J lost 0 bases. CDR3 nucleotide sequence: TGCGCCAGCTTCAGGGACAGGAGCACAGATACGCAGTATTTT. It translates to CASFRDRSTDTQYF.

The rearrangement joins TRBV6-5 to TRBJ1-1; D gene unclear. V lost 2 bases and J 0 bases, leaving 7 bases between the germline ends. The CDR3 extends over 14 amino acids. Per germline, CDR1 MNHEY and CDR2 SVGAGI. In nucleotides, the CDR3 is TGTGCCAGCAGTTACGGGCCCATGAACACTGAAGCTTTCTTT. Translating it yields CASSYGPMNTEAFF.

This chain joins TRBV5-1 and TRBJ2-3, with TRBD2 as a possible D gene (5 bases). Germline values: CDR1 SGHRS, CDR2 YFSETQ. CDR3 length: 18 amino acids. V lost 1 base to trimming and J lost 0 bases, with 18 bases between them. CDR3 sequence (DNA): TGCGCCAGCAGCTTGACGTTTCGACCGGGATGGAGCACAGATACGCAGTATTTT. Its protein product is CASSLTFRPGWSTDTQYF.

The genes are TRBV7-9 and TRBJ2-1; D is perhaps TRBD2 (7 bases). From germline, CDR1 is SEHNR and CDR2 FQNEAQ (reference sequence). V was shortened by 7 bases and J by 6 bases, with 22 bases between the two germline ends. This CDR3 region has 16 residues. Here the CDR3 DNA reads TGTGCCAGCACCCTTAGTGGCGGGGGCCTTTTCAATGAGCAGTTCTTC. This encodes CASTLSGGGLFNEQFF.

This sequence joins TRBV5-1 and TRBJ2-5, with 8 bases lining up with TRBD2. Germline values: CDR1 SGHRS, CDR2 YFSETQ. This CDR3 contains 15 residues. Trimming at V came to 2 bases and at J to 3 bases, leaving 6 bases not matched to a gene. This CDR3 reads CASSFQGLDKETQYF. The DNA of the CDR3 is TGCGCCAGCAGCTTCCAGGGACTAGACAAAGAGACCCAGTACTTC.

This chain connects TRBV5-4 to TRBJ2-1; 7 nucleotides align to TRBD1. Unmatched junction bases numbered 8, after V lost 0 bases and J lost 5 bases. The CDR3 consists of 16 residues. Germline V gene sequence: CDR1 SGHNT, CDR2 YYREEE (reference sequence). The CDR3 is CASSLVGGQTHNEQFF. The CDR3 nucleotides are TGTGCCAGCAGCTTGGTAGGGGGACAGACTCACAATGAGCAGTTCTTC. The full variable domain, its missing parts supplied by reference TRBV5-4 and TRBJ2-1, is ETGVTQSPTHLIKTRGQQVTLRCSSQSGHNTVSWYQQALGQGPQFIFQYYREEENGRGNFPPRFSGLQFPNYSSELNVNALELDDSALYLCASSLVGGQTHNEQFFGPGTRLTVL.

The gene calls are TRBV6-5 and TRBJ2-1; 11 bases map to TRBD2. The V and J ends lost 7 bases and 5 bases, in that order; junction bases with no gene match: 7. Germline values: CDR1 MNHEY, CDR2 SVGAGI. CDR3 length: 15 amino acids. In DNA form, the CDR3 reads TGTGCCAGCAACAGACTAGCGGGGTCGAACAATGAGCAGTTCTTC. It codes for CASNRLAGSNNEQFF.